This TCR beta chain was sequenced for a study of T-cell memory formation after mild COVID-19. At the level of the study: TCR clusters were mostly donor specific.

This CDR3 comprises 14 residues. CDR1 is SGHDN and CDR2 is FVKESK in the germline V gene. V was shortened by 0 bases and J by 9 bases, with 12 bases between the two germline ends. Study-level results: Cross-reactive memory appears to have joined, as suggested by some responding clones showing up in pre-infection memory. Second-wave clones with a day 37 peak had unconfirmed SARS-CoV-2 specificity. A balance of CD4 and CD8 characterized clones contracting day 15 to 85, whereas later expanders leaned CD4+.

TCRdb recomputed calls from the 5' RACE reads with MiXCR, one row per CDR3 protein. The data contain around 440,000 distinct CDR3 sequences, about 20% of them singletons. In its sample, this clonotype was seen a few times. Its antigen is undetermined. The sequence came from an adult woman who had mild COVID-19 (a few samples of this study predate the infection). Cell type and time point are not known. This chain joins TRBV14 and TRBJ2-1, with unresolved D. The sequenced material came from PBMCs or a T cell subset sorted from them (not recorded which). The CDR3 DNA is TGTGCCAGCAGCCAAGATGTTCGCGGCGGTGAGCAGTTCTTC. This gives the protein CASSQDVRGGEQFF.